Listed below are T cell receptor beta chains from one sample, sequenced in a study of patients and donors after allogeneic stem cell transplantation. TCRdb analysed the RT-PCR reads with MiXCR anew, one entry per CDR3 protein. There are about 960,000 distinct CDR3 sequences in the sample; 15% to 20% occur only once, and around 6% lies in the top ten. Specimen: blood, either unsorted or a sorted T cell fraction (not recorded which). These receptors came from a human donor who was either an allogeneic HSCT recipient or a stem cell or donor lymphocyte infusion donor (not recorded which). It is not recorded whose cells these are; they may come from a transplant donor. The CDR3 runs from the conserved cysteine through the conserved F or W. D genes are given only for firm matches. Clone size appears in some rows only: once, few, many, or a class for an expanded clone.

v_call	j_call	clone_size	d_call	cdr3_length	cdr3_aa	cdr3_nt
TRBV10-2	TRBJ2-7	few	.	16	CASSERGRQLSYEQYF	TGCGCCAGCAGTGAGCGGGGGAGGCAGCTCTCCTACGAGCAGTACTTC
TRBV7-3	TRBJ1-6	few	.	15	CASRPRGRSNSPLHF	TGTGCCAGCAGGCCCCGAGGACGATCTAATTCACCCCTCCACTTT
TRBV5-1	TRBJ1-3	few	.	15	CASSLERNSGNTIYF	TGCGCCAGCAGCTTGGAACGGAACTCTGGAAACACCATATATTTT
TRBV12-3/TRBV12-4	TRBJ2-1	many	.	14	CASSFGLADNEQFF	TGTGCCAGCAGTTTTGGGCTAGCCGACAATGAGCAGTTCTTC
TRBV20-1	TRBJ2-5	.	TRBD2	14	CSARESSGRETQYF	TGCAGTGCTAGAGAGTCTAGCGGGAGAGAGACCCAGTACTTC
TRBV6-5	TRBJ1-5	many	.	14	CASSYRGLNQPQHF	TGTGCCAGCAGCTACCGGGGTCTCAATCAGCCCCAGCATTTT
TRBV12-5	TRBJ1-2	.	.	18	CASGSPTYDMGSNYGYTF	TGTGCTAGTGGTTCCCCAACATACGACATGGGTTCTAACTATGGCTACACCTTC
TRBV27	TRBJ1-1	many	TRBD1	14	CASSMDRGRTEAFF	TGTGCCAGCAGTATGGACAGGGGTCGAACTGAAGCTTTCTTT
TRBV4-2	TRBJ2-3	few	.	15	CASSQEWRSTDTQYF	TGTGCCAGCAGCCAAGAATGGCGGAGCACAGATACGCAGTATTTT
TRBV11-1	TRBJ1-3	many	.	16	CASSSQGRISGNTIYF	TGTGCCAGCAGCTCTCAAGGACGGATCTCTGGAAACACCATATATTTT
TRBV9	TRBJ1-1	.	TRBD1	15	CASSAGQPMNTEAFF	TGTGCCAGCAGCGCGGGACAGCCCATGAACACTGAAGCTTTCTTT
TRBV5-1	TRBJ1-2	few	.	15	CASSPSMTSGYGYTF	TGCGCCAGCAGCCCCTCCATGACATCGGGCTATGGCTACACCTTC
TRBV12-3/TRBV12-4	TRBJ2-4	.	.	15	CASSFLRTAKNIQYF	TGTGCCAGCAGTTTCCTCAGGACAGCCAAAAACATTCAGTACTTC
TRBV29-1	TRBJ1-3	few	.	12	CSVDSGGNTIYF	TGCAGCGTTGATTCCGGGGGCAACACCATATATTTT
TRBV20-1	TRBJ1-6	many	.	14	CSASSQGPNSPLHF	TGCAGTGCTAGTTCGCAGGGGCCTAATTCACCCCTCCACTTT
TRBV4-2	TRBJ1-1	few	TRBD1	18	CASSLISRGQGLNTEAFF	TGTGCCAGCAGCCTCATCTCGCGGGGACAGGGGCTGAACACTGAAGCTTTCTTT
TRBV20-1	TRBJ2-7	few	.	15	CSASDNPLATYEQYF	TGCAGTGCTAGTGATAATCCTCTAGCGACTTACGAGCAGTACTTC
TRBV7-9	TRBJ1-1	.	.	16	CASSLALGSGNTEAFF	TGTGCCAGCAGCTTAGCGCTGGGCAGCGGGAACACTGAAGCTTTCTTT
TRBV4-2	TRBJ1-1	.	.	14	CASSQERIGTEAFF	TGTGCCAGCAGCCAAGAGAGAATTGGCACTGAAGCTTTCTTT
TRBV3-1	TRBJ2-7	.	.	14	CASSFNLASYEQYF	TGTGCCAGCAGTTTCAACCTAGCGTCCTACGAGCAGTACTTC
TRBV5-1	TRBJ2-2	many	.	19	CASSFRGWLAESNTGELFF	TGCGCCAGCAGCTTCAGGGGTTGGCTAGCGGAATCGAACACCGGGGAGCTGTTTTTT
TRBV7-9	TRBJ2-3	.	.	15	CASSSLSDSMDTQYF	TGTGCCAGCAGCTCTCTATCGGATAGCATGGATACGCAGTATTTT
TRBV7-6	TRBJ2-3	few	.	15	CASSLVRTDTDTQYF	TGTGCCAGCAGCTTAGTCAGGACCGACACAGATACGCAGTATTTT
TRBV19	TRBJ1-5	.	.	15	CASSPRVGSNQPQHF	TGTGCCAGTAGCCCCAGGGTGGGAAGCAATCAGCCCCAGCATTTT
TRBV5-1	TRBJ1-1	few	.	15	CASSLAVGLLSEAFF	TGCGCCAGCAGCTTGGCAGTGGGACTACTCTCTGAAGCTTTCTTT
TRBV5-1	TRBJ2-2	.	.	16	CASSLDRTANTGELFF	TGCGCCAGCAGCTTGGACAGGACAGCGAACACCGGGGAGCTGTTTTTT
TRBV20-1	TRBJ1-5	.	.	14	CSSQWRHSNQPQHF	TGCAGTTCACAGTGGCGCCATAGCAATCAGCCCCAGCATTTT
TRBV4-3	TRBJ2-1	few	.	13	CASSQDRAHEQFF	TGCGCCAGCAGCCAAGATCGGGCCCATGAGCAGTTCTTC
TRBV4-2	TRBJ2-3	.	.	16	CASRGGKRLSTDTQYF	TGTGCCAGCAGAGGTGGAAAGAGACTAAGCACAGATACGCAGTATTTT
TRBV6-1	TRBJ1-2	.	.	14	CASSPMGGNYGYTF	TGTGCCAGCAGCCCTATGGGGGGCAACTATGGCTACACCTTC
TRBV5-1	TRBJ2-7	.	TRBD2	16	CASSLAGGRAFNEQYF	TGCGCCAGCAGCTTGGCTGGCGGGAGGGCCTTTAACGAGCAGTACTTC
TRBV5-1	TRBJ2-3	.	.	16	CASSLGSGPPTDTQYF	TGCGCCAGCAGCTTGGGAAGTGGTCCCCCCACAGATACGCAGTATTTT
TRBV11-2	TRBJ2-2	few	TRBD2	16	CASSLVGTSESGELFF	TGTGCCAGCAGCTTAGTAGGGACTAGCGAGTCGGGGGAGCTGTTTTTT
TRBV25-1	TRBJ1-6	few	.	19	CASSESGFPLSSYNSPLHF	TGTGCCAGCAGTGAATCAGGATTTCCTCTAAGCTCCTATAATTCACCCCTCCACTTT